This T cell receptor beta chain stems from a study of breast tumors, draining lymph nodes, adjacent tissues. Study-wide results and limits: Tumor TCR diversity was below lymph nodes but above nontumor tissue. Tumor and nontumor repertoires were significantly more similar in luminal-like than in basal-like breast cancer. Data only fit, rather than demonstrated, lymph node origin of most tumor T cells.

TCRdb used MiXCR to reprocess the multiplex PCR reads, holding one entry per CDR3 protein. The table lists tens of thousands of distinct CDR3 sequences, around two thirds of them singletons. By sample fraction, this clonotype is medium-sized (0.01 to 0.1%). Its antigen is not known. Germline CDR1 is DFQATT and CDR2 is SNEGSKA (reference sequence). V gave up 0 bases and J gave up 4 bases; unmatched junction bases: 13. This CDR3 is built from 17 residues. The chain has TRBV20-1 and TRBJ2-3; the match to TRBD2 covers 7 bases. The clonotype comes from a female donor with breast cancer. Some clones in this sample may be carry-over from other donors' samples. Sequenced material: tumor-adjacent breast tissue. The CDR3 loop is CSARDPRLATKPDTQYF. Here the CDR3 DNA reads TGCAGTGCTAGAGATCCCAGACTAGCAACGAAACCAGATACGCAGTATTTT.